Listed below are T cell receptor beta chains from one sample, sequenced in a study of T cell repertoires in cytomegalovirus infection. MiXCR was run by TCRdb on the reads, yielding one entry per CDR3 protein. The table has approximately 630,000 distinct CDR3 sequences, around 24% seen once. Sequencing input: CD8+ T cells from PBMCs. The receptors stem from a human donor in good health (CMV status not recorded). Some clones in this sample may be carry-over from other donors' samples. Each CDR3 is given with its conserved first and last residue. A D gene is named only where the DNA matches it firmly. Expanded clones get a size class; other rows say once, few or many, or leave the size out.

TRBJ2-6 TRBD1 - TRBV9 CASSVATRGLGSGANVLTF TGTGCCAGCAGCGTAGCTACCAGGGGGCTAGGCTCTGGGGCCAACGTCCTGACTTTC
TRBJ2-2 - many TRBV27 CASLGGGNPGELFF TGTGCCAGCCTGGGGGGGGGCAATCCCGGGGAGCTGTTTTTT
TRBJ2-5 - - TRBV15 CATSRDRTEQETQYF TGTGCCACCAGCAGAGATCGTACGGAACAAGAGACCCAGTACTTC
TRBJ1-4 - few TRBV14 CASSHPYRATNEKLFF TGTGCCAGCAGCCATCCCTACAGGGCAACTAATGAAAAACTGTTTTTT
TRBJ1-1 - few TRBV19 CASSWGYSTEAFF TGTGCCAGTAGTTGGGGATACAGCACTGAAGCTTTCTTT
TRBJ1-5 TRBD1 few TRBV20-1 CSARAPGQGRDQPQHF TGCAGTGCTAGAGCTCCGGGACAGGGGCGAGATCAGCCCCAGCATTTT
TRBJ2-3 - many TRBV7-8 CASSFDGGYTQYF TGTGCCAGCAGCTTTGACGGCGGGTATACGCAGTATTTT
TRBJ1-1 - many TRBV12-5 CASGLEPTGNTEAFF TGTGCTAGTGGTTTGGAACCGACAGGGAACACTGAAGCTTTCTTT
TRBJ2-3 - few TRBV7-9 CASSLLGWGTDTQYF TGTGCCAGCAGTCTCCTCGGGTGGGGCACAGATACGCAGTATTTT
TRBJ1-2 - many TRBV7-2 CASSFQGSYGYTF TGTGCCAGCAGCTTCCAGGGGAGCTATGGCTACACCTTC
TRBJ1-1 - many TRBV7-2 CASSLALTGEAFF TGTGCCAGCAGCTTAGCTTTGACAGGCGAAGCTTTCTTT
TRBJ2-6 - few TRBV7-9 CASSPVWAGDFSGANVLTF TGTGCCAGCAGCCCAGTCTGGGCAGGGGATTTCTCTGGGGCCAACGTCCTGACTTTC
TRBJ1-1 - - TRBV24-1 CATRTENTEAFF TGTGCCACCAGGACAGAAAACACTGAAGCTTTCTTT
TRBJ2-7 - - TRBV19 CASSIDNTYEQYF TGTGCCAGTAGTATAGATAATACCTACGAGCAGTACTTC
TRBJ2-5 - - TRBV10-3 CAISESGGEGGQETQYF TGTGCCATCAGTGAGTCAGGGGGTGAGGGAGGACAAGAGACCCAGTACTTC
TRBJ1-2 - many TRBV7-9 CASSPFGREDGYTF TGTGCCAGCAGCCCCTTTGGGCGTGAGGATGGCTACACCTTC
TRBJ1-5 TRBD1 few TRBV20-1 CSADRTGFINQPQHF TGCAGTGCGGACCGGACAGGGTTTATCAATCAGCCCCAGCATTTT
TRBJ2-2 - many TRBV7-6 CASSFQRDFNTGELFF TGTGCCAGCAGCTTCCAACGGGACTTTAACACCGGGGAGCTGTTTTTT